This T cell receptor (beta chain) was obtained from a study of cytomegalovirus exposure and HLA in healthy donors. Study-level information: Within the Caucasian-associated ancestry cluster were more than 75% of the roughly 430 genotyped donors.

Use of 60 Vbeta and 13 Jbeta primers characterized the PCR. Sequencing used immunoSEQ multiplex PCR; TCRdb keeps in-frame clones, though not all of them. The sample has roughly 200,000 clones; roughly 80% are singletons. The CDR3 totals 8 residues. Germline V gives CDR1 SEHNR, CDR2 FQNEAQ (reference sequence). Study-wide results and limits: Testing in vitro showed a few CMV-associated chains specific for CMV antigens. Within an earlier analysis, most TCR beta V segments proved productive either about 87% or about 30% of the time. Sequencing had likely introduced a cluster of highly shared sequence variants as an artifact.

A remark on this clone: The target antigen is unknown. An end of the junction differs from the germline gene, which may be a read error.

Source material: PBMCs. V gene TRBV7-9 combines with J gene TRBJ2-1; D is ambiguous. This receptor was identified in a man aged 55 to 70 in good health and CMV-seronegative. CDR3 sequence: CSSSLTFF. In DNA, the CDR3 is TGTTCCAGCAGCTTAACATTCTTC. Full variable domain (rest looked up from reference TRBV7-9 and TRBJ2-1): DTGVSQNPRHKITKRGQNVTFRCDPISEHNRLYWYRQTLGQGPEFLTYFQNEAQLEKSRLLSDRFSAERPKGSFSTLEIQRTEQGDSAMYLCSSSLTFFGPGTRLTVL.